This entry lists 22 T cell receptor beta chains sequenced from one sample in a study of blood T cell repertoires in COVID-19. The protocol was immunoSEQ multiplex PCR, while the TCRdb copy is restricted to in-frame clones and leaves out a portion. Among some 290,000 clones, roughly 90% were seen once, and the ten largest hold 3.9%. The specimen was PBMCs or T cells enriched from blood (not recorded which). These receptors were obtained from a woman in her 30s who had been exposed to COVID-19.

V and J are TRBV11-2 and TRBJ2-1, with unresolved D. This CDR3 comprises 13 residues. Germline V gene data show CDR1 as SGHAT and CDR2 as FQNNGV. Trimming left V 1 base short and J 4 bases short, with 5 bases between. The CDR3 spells CASSLVRYNEQFF. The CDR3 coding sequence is TGTGCCAGCAGCTTAGTCAGGTACAATGAGCAGTTCTTC.

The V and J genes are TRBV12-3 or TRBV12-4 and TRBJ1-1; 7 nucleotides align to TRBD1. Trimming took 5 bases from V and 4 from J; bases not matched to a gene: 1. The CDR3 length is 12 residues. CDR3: CASSDRVTEAFF. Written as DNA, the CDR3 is TGTGCCAGCAGTGACAGGGTCACTGAAGCTTTCTTT.

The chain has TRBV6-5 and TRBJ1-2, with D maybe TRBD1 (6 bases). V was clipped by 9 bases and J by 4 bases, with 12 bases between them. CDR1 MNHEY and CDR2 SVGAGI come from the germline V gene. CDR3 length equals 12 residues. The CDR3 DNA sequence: TGTGCCAGTCATCAGGGGAGCTATGGCTACACCTTC. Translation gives CASHQGSYGYTF.

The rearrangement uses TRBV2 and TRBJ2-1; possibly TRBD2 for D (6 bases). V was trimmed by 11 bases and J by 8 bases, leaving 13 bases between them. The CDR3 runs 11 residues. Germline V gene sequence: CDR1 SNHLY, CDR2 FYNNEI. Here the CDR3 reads CAGGVGYEQFF. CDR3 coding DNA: TGTGCCGGCGGGGTGGGGTATGAGCAGTTCTTC.

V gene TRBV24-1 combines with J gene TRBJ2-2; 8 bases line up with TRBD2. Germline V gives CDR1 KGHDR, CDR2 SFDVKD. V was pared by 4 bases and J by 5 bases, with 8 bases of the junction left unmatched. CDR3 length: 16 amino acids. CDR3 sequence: CATSDGLAGVTGELFF. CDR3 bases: TGTGCCACCAGTGACGGACTAGCCGGGGTGACCGGGGAGCTGTTTTTT.

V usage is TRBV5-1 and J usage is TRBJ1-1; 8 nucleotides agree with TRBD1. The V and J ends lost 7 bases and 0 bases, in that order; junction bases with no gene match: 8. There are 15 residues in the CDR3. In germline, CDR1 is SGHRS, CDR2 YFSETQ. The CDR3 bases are TGCGCCAGCGGGACAGGAGGGACAATGAACACTGAAGCTTTCTTT. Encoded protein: CASGTGGTMNTEAFF.

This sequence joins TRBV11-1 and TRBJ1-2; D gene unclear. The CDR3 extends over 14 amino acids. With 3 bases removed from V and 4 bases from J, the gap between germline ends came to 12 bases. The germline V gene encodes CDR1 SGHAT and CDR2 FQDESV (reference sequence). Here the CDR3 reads CASSFLDTAYGYTF. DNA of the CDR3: TGTGCCAGCAGCTTCCTTGACACCGCCTATGGCTACACCTTC.

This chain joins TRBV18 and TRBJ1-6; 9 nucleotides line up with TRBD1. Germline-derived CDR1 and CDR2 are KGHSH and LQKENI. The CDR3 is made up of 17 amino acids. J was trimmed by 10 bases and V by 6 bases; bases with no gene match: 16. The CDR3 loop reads CASSKLGQGVGRSPLHF. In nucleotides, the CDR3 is TGTGCCAGCTCGAAACTGGGACAGGGTGTAGGTCGGTCACCCCTCCACTTT.

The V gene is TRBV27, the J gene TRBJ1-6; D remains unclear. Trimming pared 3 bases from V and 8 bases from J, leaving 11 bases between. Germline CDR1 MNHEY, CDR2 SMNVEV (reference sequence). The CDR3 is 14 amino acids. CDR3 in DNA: TGTGCCAGCAGTTTGTATGCGGGGTATTCACCCCTCCACTTT. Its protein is CASSLYAGYSPLHF.

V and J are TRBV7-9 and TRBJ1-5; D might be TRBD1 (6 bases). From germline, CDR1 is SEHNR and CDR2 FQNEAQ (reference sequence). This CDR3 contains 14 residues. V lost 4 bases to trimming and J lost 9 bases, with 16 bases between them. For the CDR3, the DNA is TGTGCCAGCAGCTCTTCGACAGGTCCAGGGCCCCAGCATTTT. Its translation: CASSSSTGPGPQHF. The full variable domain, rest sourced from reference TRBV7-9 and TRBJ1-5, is DTGVSQNPRHKITKRGQNVTFRCDPISEHNRLYWYRQTLGQGPEFLTYFQNEAQLEKSRLLSDRFSAERPKGSFSTLEIQRTEQGDSAMYLCASSSSTGPGPQHFGDGTRLSIL.

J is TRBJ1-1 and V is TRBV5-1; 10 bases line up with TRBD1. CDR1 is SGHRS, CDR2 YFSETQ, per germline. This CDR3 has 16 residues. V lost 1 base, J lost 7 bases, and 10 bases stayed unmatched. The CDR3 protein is CASSLTGQGFRIEAFF. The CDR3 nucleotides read TGCGCCAGCAGCTTGACGGGACAGGGGTTTCGGATTGAAGCTTTCTTT.

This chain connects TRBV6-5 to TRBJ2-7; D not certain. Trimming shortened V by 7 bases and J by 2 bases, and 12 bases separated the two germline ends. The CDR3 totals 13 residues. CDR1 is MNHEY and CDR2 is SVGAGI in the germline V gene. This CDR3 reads CASMEQPPYEQYF. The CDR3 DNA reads TGTGCCAGCATGGAACAGCCCCCCTACGAGCAGTACTTC.

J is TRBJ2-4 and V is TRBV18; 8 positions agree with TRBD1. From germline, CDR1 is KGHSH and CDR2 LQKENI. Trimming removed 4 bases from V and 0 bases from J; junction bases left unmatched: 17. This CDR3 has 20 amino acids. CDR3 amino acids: CASSHYTGQAMREAKNIQYF. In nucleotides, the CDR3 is TGTGCCAGCTCACATTATACGGGACAGGCCATGAGGGAAGCCAAAAACATTCAGTACTTC.

The CDR3 DNA follows: TGTGCCAGCAGCCTCTTCGCGACAGGAACTAATGAAAAACTGTTTTTT. As protein: CASSLFATGTNEKLFF. The V call is TRBV2, the J call TRBJ1-4; a weak D match, TRBD1 (6 bases). The CDR3 length is 16 residues. In germline, CDR1 is SNHLY, CDR2 FYNNEI. V lost 6 bases, J lost 1 base, and 15 bases lay in between.

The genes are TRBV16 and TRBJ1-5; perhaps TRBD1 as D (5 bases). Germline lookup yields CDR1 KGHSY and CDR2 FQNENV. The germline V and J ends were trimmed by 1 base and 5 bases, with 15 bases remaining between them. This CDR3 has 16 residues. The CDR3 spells CASSQFFKGGDQPQHF. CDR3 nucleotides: TGTGCCAGCAGCCAATTTTTCAAGGGAGGGGATCAGCCCCAGCATTTT.

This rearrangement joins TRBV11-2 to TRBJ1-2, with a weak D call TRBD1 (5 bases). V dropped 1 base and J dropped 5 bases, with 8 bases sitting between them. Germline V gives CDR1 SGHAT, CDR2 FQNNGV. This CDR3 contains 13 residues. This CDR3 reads CASSLGQTYGYTF. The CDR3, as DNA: TGTGCCAGCAGCTTAGGACAGACTTATGGCTACACCTTC.

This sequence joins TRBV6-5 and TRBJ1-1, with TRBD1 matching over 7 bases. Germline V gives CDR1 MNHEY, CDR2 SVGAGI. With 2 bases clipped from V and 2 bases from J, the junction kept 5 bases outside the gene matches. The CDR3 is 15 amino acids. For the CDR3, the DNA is TGTGCCAGCAGTTACCTCCCAGGGGGTAACACTGAAGCTTTCTTT. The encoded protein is CASSYLPGGNTEAFF.

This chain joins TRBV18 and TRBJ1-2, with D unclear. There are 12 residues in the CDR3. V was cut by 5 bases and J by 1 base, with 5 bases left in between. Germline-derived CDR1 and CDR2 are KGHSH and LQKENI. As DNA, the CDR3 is TGTGCCAGCTCAGAGGTTAACTATGGCTACACCTTC. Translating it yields CASSEVNYGYTF.

The DNA of the CDR3 is TGCGCCAGCAGGGCCGGGGGGGCGCTAGCCAAAAACATTCAGTACTTC. Translation gives CASRAGGALAKNIQYF. This chain uses TRBV5-1 with TRBJ2-4; 8 nucleotides line up with TRBD2. V dropped 5 bases and J dropped 0; count of bases not matched to a gene: 7. Per germline, CDR1 SGHRS and CDR2 YFSETQ. CDR3 length: 16 residues.

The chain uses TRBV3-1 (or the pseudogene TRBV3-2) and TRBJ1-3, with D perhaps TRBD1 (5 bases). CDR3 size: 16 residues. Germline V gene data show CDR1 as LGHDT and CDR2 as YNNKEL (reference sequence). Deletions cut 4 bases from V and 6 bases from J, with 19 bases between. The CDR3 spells CASSLTGRGTANTIYF. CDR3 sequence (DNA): TGTGCCAGCAGCCTAACGGGGCGGGGGACGGCAAACACCATATATTTT.

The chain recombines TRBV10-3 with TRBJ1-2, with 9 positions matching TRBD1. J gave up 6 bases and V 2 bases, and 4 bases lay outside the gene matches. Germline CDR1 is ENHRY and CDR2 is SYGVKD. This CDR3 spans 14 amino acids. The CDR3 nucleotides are TGTGCCATCAGTGAGCAACAGGGGGCTAATGGCTACACCTTC. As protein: CAISEQQGANGYTF.

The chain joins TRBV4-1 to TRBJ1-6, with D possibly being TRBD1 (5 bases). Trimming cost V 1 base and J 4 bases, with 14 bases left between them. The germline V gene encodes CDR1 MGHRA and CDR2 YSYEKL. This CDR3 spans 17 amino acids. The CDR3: CASSQGPTENYNSPLHF. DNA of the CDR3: TGCGCCAGCAGCCAAGGCCCGACAGAGAATTATAATTCACCCCTCCACTTT.